This T cell receptor beta chain emerged from a study of T cell responses to AZD1222 COVID-19 vaccine. Study results and limitations: Baseline testing showed seropositivity in only five or six AZD1222 recipients.

A word on this clone: The antigen remains undetermined.

The method was immunoSEQ multiplex PCR; TCRdb's version includes in-frame clones alone and lacks a portion of them. The sample shows some 110,000 clones, around 84% of them seen only once. The material sequenced was peripheral blood, taken 28 days after the second AZD1222 dose. The clonotype originates from an adult who received the AZD1222 COVID-19 vaccine.

This chain's CDR3 is CASSQDTVRGKGYTF. CDR3 nucleotide sequence: TGTGCCAGCAGCCAAGATACCGTCAGGGGGAAGGGCTACACCTTC. V gene TRBV3-1 (or the pseudogene TRBV3-2) combines with J gene TRBJ1-2; 7 bases agree with TRBD1. This CDR3 is 15 amino acids long. J lost 8 bases, V lost 0 bases, and 9 bases had no gene match. Germline values: CDR1 LGHDT, CDR2 YNNKEL (reference sequence).